The 16 T cell receptor beta chains reported below all come from one sample, sequenced in a study of brain T cells in children with intractable seizures (dated by TCRdb to the early 2020s). Explained via the paper, the time point label denotes: resected brain tissue, or blood drawn just prior to surgery. Surgery cases with the highest brain T cell transcript signatures were selected for TCR beta chain sequencing of brain tissue and, where available, blood. Library preparation used the immunoSEQ multiplex PCR assay. In TCRdb, the immuneACCESS table is reduced to in-frame sequences with V and J assigned. These tables do not hold every clone; where another copy was compared, an unresolved V gene accounts for under half, and the others remain unexplained. The sample contains some 7,700 clones, around 69% of them found a single time. The ten largest make up more than 7.5% of the sample. The input for sequencing was resected brain tissue, taken at surgery. The source of these receptors is a boy under two years old with tuberous sclerosis and intractable seizures.

V usage is TRBV6-2 or TRBV6-3 and J usage is TRBJ2-3; 9 bases are shared with TRBD1. The V segment lost 6 bases and the J segment 2 bases; nucleotides outside the gene matches: 12. The CDR3 loop spans 17 amino acids. Germline-derived CDR1 and CDR2 are MNHEY and SVGEGT. In DNA, the CDR3 is TGTGCCAGCAGCGGATCCTACAGGGGGCCCACCACAGATACGCAGTATTTT. As protein: CASSGSYRGPTTDTQYF.

The chain has TRBV18 and TRBJ1-2; D gene unclear. Between the trimmed V and J ends, which lost 1 base and 7 bases, there was a span of 10 bases. Germline CDR1 is KGHSH and CDR2 is LQKENI. The CDR3 is 13 residues long. CDR3 DNA: TGTGCCAGCTCACCACGAAGGGCCCTTGGCTACACCTTC. Amino acid sequence: CASSPRRALGYTF.

The chain has TRBV6-5 and TRBJ1-1; possibly TRBD1 for D (6 bases). Germline V gives CDR1 MNHEY, CDR2 SVGAGI. The V end was cut by 7 bases, the J end by 1 base, with 13 bases between. The CDR3 consists of 14 residues. The CDR3 here is CASILQGPNTEAFF. In DNA, the CDR3 is TGTGCCAGCATCTTACAGGGACCGAACACTGAAGCTTTCTTT.

This clone was counted only a few times. The CDR3 sequence: CASSLGSARLGNTIYF. CDR3 coding DNA: TGTGCCAGCAGCTTAGGGTCGGCCAGGCTCGGAAACACCATATATTTT. The chain couples TRBV5-6 to TRBJ1-3; D is unclear. Germline V gives CDR1 SGHDT, CDR2 YYEEEE. V lost 2 bases, J lost 4 bases, and 16 bases lay in between. This CDR3 is built from 16 residues.

This clone has just one count. The chain combines TRBV18 with TRBJ1-1; D is uncertain. The CDR3 has 17 amino acids. CDR1 KGHSH and CDR2 LQKENI come from the germline V gene. Trimming took off 2 bases at V and 0 bases at J, with 16 bases between the two ends. CDR3 nucleotide sequence: TGTGCCAGCTCACCAAGTGGGTGGGGAGGCGTGAACACTGAAGCTTTCTTT. Its translation is CASSPSGWGGVNTEAFF.

The V call is TRBV6-6, the J call TRBJ2-7; D is uncertain. Germline V gene sequence: CDR1 MNHNY, CDR2 SVGAGI (reference sequence). Trimming removed 10 bases from V and 5 bases from J, with 15 bases in between. This CDR3 is 12 amino acids long. The DNA for the CDR3 is TGTGCCATTCGGTTAGCTGCCCACGAGCAGTACTTC. This gives the protein CAIRLAAHEQYF.

This chain uses TRBV7-6 with TRBJ2-2, with 10 bases matching TRBD2. V shed 3 bases, J shed 7 bases, and the junction held 11 bases outside the gene matches. The CDR3 is 17 amino acids. CDR1 and CDR2 from the germline V gene are SGHVS and FNYEAQ. As DNA, the CDR3 is TGTGCCAGCAGCTTGGGACTAGCGCCTAGTCAGAACGGGGAGCTGTTTTTT. This codes for CASSLGLAPSQNGELFF.

As to this clone: This specimen includes other DNA sequences encoding the same CDR3. The V and J genes are TRBV29-1 and TRBJ2-1; D unresolved. The germline gives CDR1 SQVTM, CDR2 ANQGSEA. V was shortened by 5 bases and J by 0 bases, with 8 bases between the two germline ends. This CDR3 comprises 13 residues. In nucleotides, the CDR3 is TGCAGCGTTTTCCTGAGCTCCTACAATGAGCAGTTCTTC. Its protein product is CSVFLSSYNEQFF.

About this clone: Other DNA sequences in this specimen translate into the identical CDR3. This rearrangement joins TRBV7-9 to TRBJ2-7, with D maybe TRBD1 (6 bases). Germline-derived CDR1 and CDR2 are SEHNR and FQNEAQ (reference sequence). V was cut by 3 bases and J by 4 bases, with 10 bases left in between. The CDR3 has 13 amino acids. The CDR3 coding sequence is TGTGCCAGCAGCTTGACAGGAGGATACGAGCAGTACTTC. This codes for CASSLTGGYEQYF. Together with reference TRBV7-9 and TRBJ2-7, the CDR3 gives the full variable domain: DTGVSQNPRHKITKRGQNVTFRCDPISEHNRLYWYRQTLGQGPEFLTYFQNEAQLEKSRLLSDRFSAERPKGSFSTLEIQRTEQGDSAMYLCASSLTGGYEQYFGPGTRLTVT.

The chain couples TRBV10-2 to TRBJ1-5; perhaps TRBD1 as D (5 bases). Trimming took 2 bases from V and 3 from J, leaving 8 bases between them. CDR1 is WSHSY and CDR2 is SAAADI in the germline V gene. CDR3 length equals 14 residues. CDR3 DNA sequence: TGCGCCAGCAGTGAGCAAGGGGTCAATCAGCCCCAGCATTTT. This translates into CASSEQGVNQPQHF.

The chain has TRBV21-1 and TRBJ1-2; the table's D call, TRBD1, was not checked against the DNA. TRBV21-1 is shown as a pseudogene. This CDR3 has 14 residues. CDR3 nucleotides: TGTGCCAGCAGCCCCGGGACAGGGGACTATGGCTACACCTTC. Its translation is CASSPGTGDYGYTF.

The chain joins TRBV3-1 (or the pseudogene TRBV3-2) to TRBJ1-2; D is unresolved. The germline V gene has CDR1 LGHDT and CDR2 YNNKEL (reference sequence). This CDR3 region has 14 residues. The V gene lost 3 bases and the J gene lost 5 bases, with 13 bases spanning the gap. The CDR3 nucleotides are TGTGCCAGCAGCCATGGACGGGCAGAGTATGGCTACACCTTC. Translation gives CASSHGRAEYGYTF.

The J gene is TRBJ2-2, the V gene TRBV7-2; no reliable D call. The germline CDR1 and CDR2 sequences are SGHTA and FQGNSA. The CDR3 contains 13 residues. Between the trimmed V and J ends, which lost 5 bases and 2 bases, there was a span of 6 bases. For the CDR3, the DNA is TGTGCCAGCAGCCTGACTAACACCGGGGAGCTGTTTTTT. Translation gives CASSLTNTGELFF.

The CDR3 region has the DNA TGTGCCAGCAGTGACGAGCGGGGGGGCTCAGATACGCAGTATTTT. Protein sequence: CASSDERGGSDTQYF. V is TRBV6-4 and J is TRBJ2-3; 10 bases align to TRBD2. Germline V gene sequence: CDR1 MRHNA, CDR2 SNTAGT. The J segment lost 4 bases and the V segment lost 2 bases, leaving 3 bases of the junction unmatched. The CDR3 length is 15 residues.

The chain has TRBV7-9 and TRBJ2-5; perhaps TRBD2 as D (7 bases). This CDR3 has 13 residues. Trimming cost V 4 bases and J 7 bases, with 13 bases left between them. The germline V gene encodes CDR1 SEHNR and CDR2 FQNEAQ (reference sequence). CDR3 in amino acids: CASSWAGAGTQYF. CDR3 sequence (DNA): TGTGCCAGCAGCTGGGCGGGGGCAGGGACCCAGTACTTC.

This clone came up a few times. This chain links TRBV7-8 with TRBJ1-1, with TRBD1 matching over 10 bases. J gave up 1 base and V 5 bases, and 13 bases lay outside the gene matches. The CDR3 has 18 amino acids. CDR1 SGHVS and CDR2 FQNEAQ come from the germline V gene. Here the CDR3 DNA reads TGTGCCAGCAGCCCCCTGACAGGGGGCTACGGCCAGAACACTGAAGCTTTCTTT. Encoded protein: CASSPLTGGYGQNTEAFF.